The 26 T cell receptor beta chains in this list originate from one sample, sequenced in a study of vaccination and CD4 T cells after COVID-19. What these receptors recognize is not known. Cultured CD4+ T cell DNA underwent sequencing with the Oncomine TCR Beta short-read assay. MiXCR, run by TCRdb on the PCR reads, gives a single entry per CDR3 protein. The data show fewer than 15,000 distinct CDR3 sequences, about 28% seen once. The treatment was: approximately 9-day PBMC culture with coronavirus spike peptide pools or control peptides (ViraFEST assay). The sequenced sample was cultured CD4+ T cells from blood. These receptors originate from a human donor with COVID-19.

About this clonotype: Relative to the germline gene, one junction end is altered; a read error may explain this. The genes are TRBV30 and TRBJ2-1; possible D gene TRBD2, 5 bases. In germline, CDR1 is GTSNPN, CDR2 SVGIG (reference sequence). This CDR3 contains 14 residues. CDR3 loop: CAWSKKGPGPAGVF. Written as DNA, the CDR3 is TGTGCCTGGAGCAAAAAAGGGCCAGGCCCGGCCGGGGTCTTC. The complete variable domain, with remaining parts taken from reference TRBV30 and TRBJ2-1, reads SQTIHQWPATLVQPVGSPLSLECTVEGTSNPNLYWYRQAAGRGLQLLFYSVGIGQISSEVPQNLSASRPQDRQFILSSKKLLLSDSGFYLCAWSKKGPGPAGVFGPGTRLTVL.

The chain combines TRBV6-1 with TRBJ1-1; the match to TRBD1 covers 7 bases. The CDR3 contains 14 residues. From germline, CDR1 is MNHNS and CDR2 SASEGT. V shed 5 bases and J 4 bases; nucleotides not matched to a gene: 7. Here the CDR3 reads CASSHGQEGTEAFF. CDR3 in DNA: TGTGCCAGCAGTCATGGACAGGAGGGCACTGAAGCTTTCTTT.

This clonotype has just a few counts. The chain employs TRBV19 and TRBJ2-2; no clear D gene. CDR1 is LNHDA, CDR2 SQIVND, per germline (reference sequence). The CDR3 contains 12 residues. Deletions cut 7 bases from V and 4 bases from J, with 7 bases between. The CDR3 DNA reads TGTGCCAGTACCTTTCTCACCGGGGAGCTGTTTTTT. Its translation is CASTFLTGELFF.

Judged by abundance, this clonotype is medium-sized (0.01 to 0.1%). V is TRBV7-2 and J is TRBJ2-7; D uncertain. The CDR3 sequence is 14 residues long. The V gene's germline CDR1 is SGHTA and CDR2 FQGNSA. V was shortened by 3 bases and J by 0 bases, with 9 bases between the two germline ends. CDR3 loop: CASSFGSSSYEQYF. In nucleotides, the CDR3 is TGTGCCAGCAGCTTCGGCAGTAGCTCCTACGAGCAGTACTTC.

This chain connects TRBV6-1 to TRBJ1-4; D unclear. Germline V gene sequence: CDR1 MNHNS, CDR2 SASEGT. Trimming took 5 bases from V and 3 from J, leaving 22 bases between them. The CDR3 loop spans 18 amino acids. The CDR3: CASSRKSQVGRPNEKLFF. The CDR3 nucleotides read TGTGCCAGCAGTCGAAAGTCCCAGGTGGGGAGGCCTAATGAAAAACTGTTTTTT.

This clonotype is medium-sized. This rearrangement joins TRBV20-1 to TRBJ1-5; tentative D call: TRBD1 (6 bases). CDR1 and CDR2 (germline): DFQATT, SNEGSKA (reference sequence). The length of the CDR3 is 15 residues. V was trimmed by 6 bases and J by 1 base, leaving 16 bases between them. CDR3 DNA sequence: TGCAGTGCCAAAGCCCCAACAGGGAGCAATCAGCCCCAGCATTTT. Amino acids: CSAKAPTGSNQPQHF.

This clonotype was counted only a few times. J is TRBJ1-3 and V is TRBV6-1; D might be TRBD1 (5 bases). Germline V CDR1 and CDR2: MNHNS, SASEGT. The CDR3 runs 13 residues. Trimming took off 5 bases at V and 2 bases at J, with 7 bases between the two ends. This chain's CDR3 is CASSRTPGNTIYF. CDR3 nucleotides: TGTGCCAGCAGTCGGACACCTGGAAACACCATATATTTT.

The chain carries TRBV14 and TRBJ1-6, with D unresolved. The germline V gene encodes CDR1 SGHDN and CDR2 FVKESK. The CDR3 is 12 amino acids. V lost 3 bases and J lost 11, with 8 bases in between. CDR3 DNA sequence: TGTGCCAGCAGCCAGCCCCCGGCACCCCTCCACTTT. It encodes CASSQPPAPLHF.

Only a few counts were recorded for this clonotype. This sequence joins TRBV7-2 and TRBJ1-5; TRBD1 is a possible D gene (5 bases). The CDR3 has 15 amino acids. V was cut by 6 bases and J by 1 base, with 13 bases left in between. The germline V gene has CDR1 SGHTA and CDR2 FQGNSA. CDR3 residues: CASREIQASNQPQHF. CDR3 sequence (DNA): TGTGCCAGCAGGGAAATACAGGCCAGCAATCAGCCCCAGCATTTT.

This clonotype counts as medium-sized. The chain recombines TRBV7-2 with TRBJ1-5, with D possibly matching TRBD1 (6 bases). Germline V gene lookup returns CDR1 SGHTA and CDR2 FQGNSA. V was pared by 0 bases and J by 2 bases, with 11 bases between. The CDR3 sequence is 16 residues long. The CDR3 region has the DNA TGTGCCAGCAGCTTAGCCCCAGGGGATGGCAATCAGCCCCAGCATTTT. This codes for CASSLAPGDGNQPQHF.

The chain carries TRBV7-8 and TRBJ2-7, with a tentative D call TRBD1 (5 bases). CDR1 and CDR2 (germline): SGHVS, FQNEAQ. This CDR3 spans 13 amino acids. V lost 4 bases to trimming and J lost 1 base, with 8 bases between them. The CDR3: CASSSDISYEQYF. As DNA, the CDR3 is TGTGCCAGCAGCTCGGACATTTCCTACGAGCAGTACTTC.

On this clonotype itself: Its ends do not fully match the called genes, so a read error is possible. Written as DNA, the CDR3 is TGTGCCAGCAGTGACTCTGGTTTCATCTATGCCTTC. This codes for CASSDSGFIYAF. The chain recombines TRBV6-4 with TRBJ1-2; D is uncertain. The length of the CDR3 is 12 residues. CDR1 and CDR2 from the germline V gene are MRHNA and SNTAGT.

This clonotype appeared a few times. The chain combines TRBV11-3 with TRBJ2-5, with D hard to call. Germline V CDR1 and CDR2: SGHNT, YENEEA. The CDR3 has 13 residues. The V end lost 5 bases, the J end lost 5 bases, and 12 bases lay between the germline ends. CDR3 protein: CASSNRSSETQYF. The CDR3 DNA reads TGTGCCAGCAGCAATAGGAGTTCGGAGACCCAGTACTTC.

This clonotype was detected only a few times. The rearrangement uses TRBV12-3 or TRBV12-4 and TRBJ1-2, with D possibly matching TRBD1 (5 bases). V lost 5 bases, J lost 4 bases, and 11 bases lay in between. This CDR3 spans 13 amino acids. CDR3 nucleotides: TGTGCCAGCAGTCCACAGGATACCTATGGCTACACCTTC. Translated: CASSPQDTYGYTF.

The chain uses TRBV5-4 and TRBJ2-5; D is unresolved. The CDR3 spans 13 residues. The V end was cut by 0 bases, the J end by 1 base, with 4 bases between. Germline V gene lookup returns CDR1 SGHNT and CDR2 YYREEE (reference sequence). CDR3 in amino acids: CASSLGSQETQYF. The CDR3 DNA reads TGTGCCAGCAGCTTGGGGAGCCAAGAGACCCAGTACTTC.

The sample holds a few counts of this clonotype. The chain combines TRBV27 with TRBJ1-3, with TRBD1 as a possible D gene (5 bases). V was clipped by 0 bases and J by 4 bases, with 10 bases between them. CDR3 size: 15 residues. CDR1 is MNHEY and CDR2 is SMNVEV in the germline V gene (reference sequence). In DNA, the CDR3 is TGTGCCAGCAGTTTATCCGCAGGGTTCGGAAACACCATATATTTT. It yields the protein CASSLSAGFGNTIYF.

The chain employs TRBV6-1 and TRBJ2-7; 9 bases are a match to TRBD1. From germline, CDR1 is MNHNS and CDR2 SASEGT. This CDR3 is built from 17 residues. Trimming cost V 4 bases and J 3 bases; bases outside gene matches: 13. The CDR3 sequence is CASSANSLGQGSYEQYF. DNA for the CDR3: TGTGCCAGCAGTGCTAATTCCCTGGGACAGGGTAGCTACGAGCAGTACTTC.

V and J are TRBV6-5 and TRBJ2-7, with 9 bases lining up with TRBD2. Losses at the gene ends were 2 bases for V and 2 bases for J; bases not matched to a gene: 1. The CDR3 is 14 amino acids. CDR1 MNHEY and CDR2 SVGAGI come from the germline V gene. CDR3 region: CASSYERGAYEQYF. As DNA, the CDR3 is TGTGCCAGCAGTTACGAGCGGGGGGCCTACGAGCAGTACTTC.

This clonotype appeared once. V gene TRBV19 combines with J gene TRBJ2-7; 9 bases are a match to TRBD1. CDR1 is LNHDA and CDR2 is SQIVND in the germline V gene (reference sequence). The length of the CDR3 is 16 residues. The trim removed 4 bases at V and 0 bases at J, leaving 7 bases unmatched. CDR3 sequence (DNA): TGTGCCAGTAGTACCACAGGGGGCGCTGACTCCTACGAGCAGTACTTC. It codes for CASSTTGGADSYEQYF.

The V gene is TRBV5-1, the J gene TRBJ2-7; 12 bases agree with TRBD2. Germline V CDR1 and CDR2: SGHRS, YFSETQ. J was trimmed by 8 bases and V by 0 bases; bases with no gene match: 9. The CDR3 extends over 16 amino acids. The chain's CDR3 is CASSLASSGGAGQQYF. CDR3 in DNA: TGCGCCAGCAGCTTGGCCTCTAGCGGGGGGGCAGGCCAGCAGTACTTC.

This clonotype occurred a few times. The chain uses TRBV20-1 and TRBJ1-2; TRBD1 agrees at 9 bases. Germline trimming cut 3 bases from V and 7 bases from J; bases unmatched to any gene: 12. Germline lookup yields CDR1 DFQATT and CDR2 SNEGSKA (reference sequence). CDR3 length: 15 residues. The CDR3 is CSASDRDREFGGYTF. The CDR3 DNA reads TGCAGTGCTAGTGACCGGGACAGGGAATTTGGTGGCTACACCTTC.

The CDR3 loop is CASSTRLAGAREQYF. The DNA of the CDR3 is TGTGCCAGCAGCACCAGACTAGCGGGGGCGCGCGAGCAGTACTTC. The genes are TRBV11-3 and TRBJ2-7; 12 positions agree with TRBD2. Germline lookup yields CDR1 SGHNT and CDR2 YENEEA. V shed 5 bases, J shed 6 bases, and the junction held 8 bases outside the gene matches. This CDR3 has 15 amino acids.

V gene TRBV20-1 combines with J gene TRBJ1-2; tentative D call: TRBD1 (5 bases). In germline, CDR1 is DFQATT, CDR2 SNEGSKA (reference sequence). V was pared by 1 base and J by 3 bases, with 27 bases between. The CDR3 is 19 residues long. The DNA for the CDR3 is TGCAGTGCTAGAGGGACCTCGGGGGGTAAATCAGCCTTTGACTATGGCTACACCTTC. Amino acids: CSARGTSGGKSAFDYGYTF.

The chain uses TRBV11-3 and TRBJ2-3; 7 bases are shared with TRBD1. This CDR3 contains 14 residues. The germline CDR1 and CDR2 sequences are SGHNT and YENEEA. Trimming removed 2 bases from V and 2 bases from J; junction bases left unmatched: 1. DNA for the CDR3: TGTGCCAGCAGCTTACAGGGGGACACAGATACGCAGTATTTT. Its protein is CASSLQGDTDTQYF.

For the CDR3, the DNA is TGTGCCAGCAGCGACCTGCCGTCGGGGGGGCGTGAAAAACTGTTTTTT. As protein: CASSDLPSGGREKLFF. The chain recombines TRBV6-1 with TRBJ1-4; weak D call: TRBD1 (6 bases). CDR3 length: 16 amino acids. Deletions cut 6 bases from V and 7 bases from J, with 21 bases between. The germline CDR1 and CDR2 sequences are MNHNS and SASEGT.

This clonotype is deemed medium-sized (0.01 to 0.1%). The chain recombines TRBV2 with TRBJ1-5; no clear D gene. V shed 2 bases and J shed 5 bases, with 10 bases lying between them. The CDR3 covers 14 residues. CDR1 is SNHLY and CDR2 is FYNNEI in the germline V gene. The CDR3 is CASSEQTTDQPQHF. In DNA, the CDR3 is TGTGCCAGCAGTGAACAGACCACGGATCAGCCCCAGCATTTT.